This record concerns one T cell receptor beta chain sequence. Template material for amplifying TCR beta CDR3 regions consisted of RNA transcripts. A set of HTBI primers served as the primers for a first-round RT-PCR of the TCR CDR3. TCRdb redid the calling of the multiplex PCR reads with MiXCR, one entry per CDR3 protein. This table has approximately 380,000 distinct CDR3 sequences, over 12% appearing once. This entry comes from a study of T cells in Graves' hyperthyroidism and ophthalmopathy. Per germline, CDR1 SGHRS and CDR2 YFSETQ. V lost 2 bases to trimming and J lost 0 bases, with 8 bases between them. The CDR3 has 15 amino acids. The PBMCs were sourced from fresh peripheral blood (more than 9 ml).

This chain links TRBV5-1 with TRBJ1-4; D is unresolved. Sequencing input: blood. The TCR sequence derives from a man between 50 and 59 years old with Graves' ophthalmopathy. CDR3 in amino acids: CASSLGPATNEKLFF. CDR3 in DNA: TGCGCCAGCAGCTTAGGGCCTGCAACTAATGAAAAACTGTTTTTT.